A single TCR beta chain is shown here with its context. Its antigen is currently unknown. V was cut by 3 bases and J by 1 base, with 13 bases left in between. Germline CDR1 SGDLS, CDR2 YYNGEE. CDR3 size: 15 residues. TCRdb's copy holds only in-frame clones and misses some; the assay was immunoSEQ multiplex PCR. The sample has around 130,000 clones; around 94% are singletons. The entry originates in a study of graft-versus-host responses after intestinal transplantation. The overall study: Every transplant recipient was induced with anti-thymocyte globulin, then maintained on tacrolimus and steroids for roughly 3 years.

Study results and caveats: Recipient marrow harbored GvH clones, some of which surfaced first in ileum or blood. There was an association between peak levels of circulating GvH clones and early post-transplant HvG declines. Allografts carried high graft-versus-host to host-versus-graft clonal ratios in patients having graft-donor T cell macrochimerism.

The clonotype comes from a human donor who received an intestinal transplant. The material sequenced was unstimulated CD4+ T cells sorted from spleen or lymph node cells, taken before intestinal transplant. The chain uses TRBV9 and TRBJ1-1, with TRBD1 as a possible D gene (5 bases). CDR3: CASSAERTGNTEAFF. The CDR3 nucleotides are TGTGCCAGCAGCGCGGAAAGAACAGGGAACACTGAAGCTTTCTTT.